The 2 T cell receptor beta chains presented below share a single source sample, sequenced in a study of cytomegalovirus exposure and HLA in healthy donors. PCR involved 60 Vbeta and 13 Jbeta primers. The method was immunoSEQ multiplex PCR; TCRdb's version includes in-frame clones alone and lacks a portion of them. The sample has about 160,000 clones, 75% to 85% seen once. The sequenced sample consisted of PBMCs. These receptors were obtained from a girl aged 2 to 10 in good health and CMV-seropositive.

V is TRBV6-6 and J is TRBJ1-1, with D maybe TRBD1 (5 bases). CDR1 is MNHNY and CDR2 is SVGAGI in the germline V gene (reference sequence). CDR3 length: 16 residues. The ends were cut back, 3 bases at V and 1 base at J, with 15 bases in the middle. The CDR3, as DNA: TGTGCCAGCAGTTATACTAACTACAGGTGGAACACTGAAGCTTTCTTT. Its translation is CASSYTNYRWNTEAFF.

This clone came up a few times. The chain is built from TRBV4-1 and TRBJ1-5, with a weak D call TRBD1 (5 bases). Germline V gene lookup returns CDR1 MGHRA and CDR2 YSYEKL. Trimming pared 2 bases from V and 4 bases from J, leaving 12 bases between. This CDR3 spans 15 amino acids. The CDR3 reads CASSQQGGGNQPQHF. Written as DNA, the CDR3 is TGCGCCAGCAGCCAACAGGGAGGAGGGAATCAGCCCCAGCATTTT.